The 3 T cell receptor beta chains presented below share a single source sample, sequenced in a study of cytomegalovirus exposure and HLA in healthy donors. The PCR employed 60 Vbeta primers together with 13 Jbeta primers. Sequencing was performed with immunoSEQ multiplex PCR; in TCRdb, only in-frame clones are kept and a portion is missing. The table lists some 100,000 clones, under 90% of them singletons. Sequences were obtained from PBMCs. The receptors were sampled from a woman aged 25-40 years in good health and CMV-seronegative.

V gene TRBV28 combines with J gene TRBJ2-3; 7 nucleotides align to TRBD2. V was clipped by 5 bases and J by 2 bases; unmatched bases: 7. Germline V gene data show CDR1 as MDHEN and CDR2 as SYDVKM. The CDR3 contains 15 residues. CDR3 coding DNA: TGTGCCAGCAGTGGCGGGGGAGGGACCACAGATACGCAGTATTTT. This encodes CASSGGGGTTDTQYF.

CDR3 loop: CASSYSGGSEQYF. CDR3 coding DNA: TGTGCCAGCAGTTACTCTGGTGGGAGCGAGCAGTACTTC. This chain joins TRBV6-5 and TRBJ2-7; weak D call: TRBD2 (5 bases). Germline V gene sequence: CDR1 MNHEY, CDR2 SVGAGI. V lost 0 bases, J lost 6 bases, and 9 bases lay in between. CDR3 length: 13 amino acids.

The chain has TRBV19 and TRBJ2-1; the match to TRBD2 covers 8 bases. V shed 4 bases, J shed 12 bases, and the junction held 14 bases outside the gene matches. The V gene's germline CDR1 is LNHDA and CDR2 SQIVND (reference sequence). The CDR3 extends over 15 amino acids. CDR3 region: CASSTREGLKRGQFF. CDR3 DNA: TGTGCCAGTAGTACCCGGGAGGGATTAAAGAGGGGGCAGTTCTTC.